The present entry profiles one T cell receptor beta chain with its context. What it binds is unknown. Other DNA sequences in the sample encode the same CDR3. Each PCR replicate from the sorted subsets contained 150 to 200 ng DNA, which is around 30,000 T cell genomes. Sequencing was performed with immunoSEQ multiplex PCR; in TCRdb, only in-frame clones are kept and a portion is missing. There are hundreds of thousands of clones in the sample; approximately 96% occur only once, and around 0.21% lies in the top ten. CD45RO negativity and positive selection for CCR7 defined naive CD8 cells, a population that excluded terminally differentiated effector memory CD45RA+ cells. Healthy HIV-negative adults without recent acute infections or vaccinations served as donors. This sample was included in a study of shared clonotypes between healthy human individuals. The CDR3 spans 10 residues. Germline assignment: CDR1 SGDLS and CDR2 YYNGEE. V was shortened by 3 bases and J by 6 bases, with 3 bases between the two germline ends.

The study, taken as a whole, reports: A reduction in generation probabilities was seen for non-shared clonotypes relative to those shared by all four donors.

Sequencing was carried out using naive CD8+ T cells sorted from blood. The origin of this receptor is a young man in good health. This chain connects TRBV9 to TRBJ1-2, with no clear D. The CDR3 here is CASSGNGYTF. In nucleotides, the CDR3 is TGTGCCAGCAGCGGTAATGGCTACACCTTC.